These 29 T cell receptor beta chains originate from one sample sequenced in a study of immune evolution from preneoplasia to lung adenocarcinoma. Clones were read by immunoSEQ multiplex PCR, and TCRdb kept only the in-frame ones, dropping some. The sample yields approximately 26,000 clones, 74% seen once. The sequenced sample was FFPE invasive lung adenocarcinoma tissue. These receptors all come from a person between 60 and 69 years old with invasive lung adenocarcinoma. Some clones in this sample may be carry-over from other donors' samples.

The CDR3 DNA follows: TGTGCCAGCAGCCAAGGGTTAGCGACTGGGGCCAACGTCCTGACTTTC. Residues: CASSQGLATGANVLTF. The chain carries TRBV14 and TRBJ2-6, with D perhaps TRBD2 (5 bases). Trimming removed 1 base at V and 2 bases at J, with 9 bases between. The CDR3 spans 16 residues. From germline, CDR1 is SGHDN and CDR2 FVKESK.

The CDR3 reads CASSKGQGNEKLFF. The CDR3 nucleotides are TGTGCCAGCTCAAAGGGACAGGGAAATGAAAAACTGTTTTTT. V and J are TRBV18 and TRBJ1-4, with 9 bases identical to TRBD1. With V trimmed by 5 bases and J by 5 bases, 3 bases remained unmatched. CDR3 length equals 14 residues. The germline CDR1 and CDR2 sequences are KGHSH and LQKENI.

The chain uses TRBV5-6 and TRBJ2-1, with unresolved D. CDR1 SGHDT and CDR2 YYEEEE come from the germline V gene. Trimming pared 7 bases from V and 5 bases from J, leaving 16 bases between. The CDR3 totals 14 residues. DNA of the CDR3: TGTGCCAGCTGGGCGGAGAGGTTACACAATGAGCAGTTCTTC. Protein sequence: CASWAERLHNEQFF. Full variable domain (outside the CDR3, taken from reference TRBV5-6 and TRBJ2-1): DAGVTQSPTHLIKTRGQQVTLRCSPKSGHDTVSWYQQALGQGPQFIFQYYEEEERQRGNFPDRFSGHQFPNYSSELNVNALLLGDSALYLCASWAERLHNEQFFGPGTRLTVL.

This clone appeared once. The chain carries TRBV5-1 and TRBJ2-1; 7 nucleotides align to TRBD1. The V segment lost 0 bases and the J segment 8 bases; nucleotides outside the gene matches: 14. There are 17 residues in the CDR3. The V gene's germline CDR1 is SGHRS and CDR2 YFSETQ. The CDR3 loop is CASSLGVGTAVWDEQFF. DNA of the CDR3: TGCGCCAGCAGCTTGGGGGTCGGGACAGCAGTTTGGGATGAGCAGTTCTTC.

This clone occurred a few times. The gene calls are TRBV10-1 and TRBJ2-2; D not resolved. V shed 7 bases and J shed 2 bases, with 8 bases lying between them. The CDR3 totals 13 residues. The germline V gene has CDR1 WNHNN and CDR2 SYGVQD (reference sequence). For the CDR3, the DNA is TGCGCCAGCATGGATAGCAACACCGGGGAGCTGTTTTTT. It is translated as CASMDSNTGELFF.

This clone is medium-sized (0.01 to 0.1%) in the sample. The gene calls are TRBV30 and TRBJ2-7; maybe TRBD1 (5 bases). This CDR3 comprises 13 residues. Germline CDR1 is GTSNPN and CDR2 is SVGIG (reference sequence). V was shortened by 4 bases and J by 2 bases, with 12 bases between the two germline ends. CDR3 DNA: TGTGCCTGGATTCGGCAGGGCGCCTACGAGCAGTACTTC. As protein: CAWIRQGAYEQYF.

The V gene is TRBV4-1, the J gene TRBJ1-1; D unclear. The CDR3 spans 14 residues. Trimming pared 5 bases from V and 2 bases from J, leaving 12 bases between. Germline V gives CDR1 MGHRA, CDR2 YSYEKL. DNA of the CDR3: TGCGCCAGCAGCTCCGGTGACATTAACACTGAAGCTTTCTTT. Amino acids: CASSSGDINTEAFF.

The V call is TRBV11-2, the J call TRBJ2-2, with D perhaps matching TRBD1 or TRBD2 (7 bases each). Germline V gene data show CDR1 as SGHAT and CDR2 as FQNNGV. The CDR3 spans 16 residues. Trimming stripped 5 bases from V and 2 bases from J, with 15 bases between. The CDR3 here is CASSKSGTVNTGELFF. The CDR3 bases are TGTGCCAGCAGCAAAAGCGGGACAGTAAACACCGGGGAGCTGTTTTTT.

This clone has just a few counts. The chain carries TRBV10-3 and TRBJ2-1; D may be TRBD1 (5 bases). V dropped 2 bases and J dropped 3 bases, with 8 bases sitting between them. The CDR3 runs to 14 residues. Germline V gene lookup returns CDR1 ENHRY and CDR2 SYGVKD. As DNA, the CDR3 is TGTGCCATCAGTGAGGCACAGGACTACAATGAGCAGTTCTTC. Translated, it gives CAISEAQDYNEQFF.

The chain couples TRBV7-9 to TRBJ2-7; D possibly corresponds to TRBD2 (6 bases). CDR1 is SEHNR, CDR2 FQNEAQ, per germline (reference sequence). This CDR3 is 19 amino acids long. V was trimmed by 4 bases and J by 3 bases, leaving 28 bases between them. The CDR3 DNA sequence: TGTGCCAGCAGCTATAACCGGGACTCTAGGGGCCTTCGGGACTACGAGCAGTACTTC. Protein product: CASSYNRDSRGLRDYEQYF.

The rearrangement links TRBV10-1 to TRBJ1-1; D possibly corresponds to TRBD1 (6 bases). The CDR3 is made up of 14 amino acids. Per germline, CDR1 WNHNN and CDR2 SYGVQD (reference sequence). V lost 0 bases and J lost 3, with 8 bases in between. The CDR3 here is CASSESDSYTEAFF. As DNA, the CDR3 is TGCGCCAGCAGTGAGTCGGACAGCTACACTGAAGCTTTCTTT.

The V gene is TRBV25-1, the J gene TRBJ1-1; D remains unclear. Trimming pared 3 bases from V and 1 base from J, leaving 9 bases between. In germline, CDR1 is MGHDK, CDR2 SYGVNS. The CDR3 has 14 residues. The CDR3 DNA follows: TGTGCCAGCAGTGAGTCCACAAGGAACACTGAAGCTTTCTTT. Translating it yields CASSESTRNTEAFF.

The CDR3 sequence is CASSAGTSDTGELFF. The CDR3 DNA sequence: TGTGCCAGCAGTGCCGGGACTAGCGACACCGGGGAGCTGTTTTTT. The chain has TRBV6-4 and TRBJ2-2; TRBD2 agrees at 10 bases. The germline V gene has CDR1 MRHNA and CDR2 SNTAGT. J gave up 3 bases and V 4 bases, and 2 bases lay outside the gene matches. The CDR3 is 15 amino acids.

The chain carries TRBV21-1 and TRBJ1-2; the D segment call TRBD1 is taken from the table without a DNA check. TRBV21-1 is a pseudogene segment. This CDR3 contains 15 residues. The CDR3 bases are TGTGCCAGCAGCAAAGTCGGCAGGGTTGAGTATGGCTACACCTTC. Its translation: CASSKVGRVEYGYTF.

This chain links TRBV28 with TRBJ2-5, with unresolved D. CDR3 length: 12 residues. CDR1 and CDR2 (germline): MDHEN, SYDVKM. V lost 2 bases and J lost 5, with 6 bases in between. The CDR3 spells CASSLTRETQYF. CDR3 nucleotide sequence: TGTGCCAGCAGTTTAACGAGGGAGACCCAGTACTTC. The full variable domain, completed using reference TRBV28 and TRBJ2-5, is DVKVTQSSRYLVKRTGEKVFLECVQDMDHENMFWYRQDPGLGLRLIYFSYDVKMKEKGDIPEGYSVSREKKERFSLILESASTNQTSMYLCASSLTRETQYFGPGTRLLVL.

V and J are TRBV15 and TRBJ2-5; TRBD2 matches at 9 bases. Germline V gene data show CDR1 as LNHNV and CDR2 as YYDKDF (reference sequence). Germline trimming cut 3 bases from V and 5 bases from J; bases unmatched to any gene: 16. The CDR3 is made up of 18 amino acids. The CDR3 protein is CATSRGGGAGGRWETQYF. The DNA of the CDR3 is TGTGCCACCAGCAGGGGCGGGGGAGCGGGAGGAAGATGGGAGACCCAGTACTTC.

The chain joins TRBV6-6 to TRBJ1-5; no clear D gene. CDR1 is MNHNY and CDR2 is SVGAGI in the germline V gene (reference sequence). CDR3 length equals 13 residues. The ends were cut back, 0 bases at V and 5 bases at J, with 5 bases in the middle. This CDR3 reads CASSYSSDQPQHF. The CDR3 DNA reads TGTGCCAGCAGTTACTCGTCTGATCAGCCCCAGCATTTT.

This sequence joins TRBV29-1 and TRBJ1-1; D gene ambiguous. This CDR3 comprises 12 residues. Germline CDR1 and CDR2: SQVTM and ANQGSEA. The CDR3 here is CSCRGMNTEAFF. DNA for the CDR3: TGCAGTTGCCGCGGGATGAACACTGAAGCTTTCTTT.

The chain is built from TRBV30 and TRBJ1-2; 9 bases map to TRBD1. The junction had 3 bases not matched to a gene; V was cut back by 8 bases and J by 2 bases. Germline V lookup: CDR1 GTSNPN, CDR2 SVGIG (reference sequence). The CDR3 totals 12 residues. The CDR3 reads CAQTGGNYGYTF. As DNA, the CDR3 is TGTGCCCAAACAGGGGGCAACTATGGCTACACCTTC.

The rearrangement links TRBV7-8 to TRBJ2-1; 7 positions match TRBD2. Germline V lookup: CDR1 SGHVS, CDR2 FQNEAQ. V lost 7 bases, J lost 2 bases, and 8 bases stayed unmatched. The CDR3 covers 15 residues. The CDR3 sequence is CASKPSGKAYNEQFF. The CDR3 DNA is TGTGCCAGCAAACCGAGCGGGAAGGCCTACAATGAGCAGTTCTTC. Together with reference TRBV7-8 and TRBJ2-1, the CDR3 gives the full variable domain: GAGVSQSPRYKVAKRGQDVALRCDPISGHVSLFWYQQALGQGPEFLTYFQNEAQLDKSGLPSDRFFAERPEGSVSTLKIQRTQQEDSAVYLCASKPSGKAYNEQFFGPGTRLTVL.

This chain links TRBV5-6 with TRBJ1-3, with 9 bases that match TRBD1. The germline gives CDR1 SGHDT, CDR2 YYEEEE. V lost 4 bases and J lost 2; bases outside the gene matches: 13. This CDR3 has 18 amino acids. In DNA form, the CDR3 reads TGTGCCAGCAGCCCGTCGACAGGGGGAAGGTTGACTGGAAACACCATATATTTT. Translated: CASSPSTGGRLTGNTIYF.

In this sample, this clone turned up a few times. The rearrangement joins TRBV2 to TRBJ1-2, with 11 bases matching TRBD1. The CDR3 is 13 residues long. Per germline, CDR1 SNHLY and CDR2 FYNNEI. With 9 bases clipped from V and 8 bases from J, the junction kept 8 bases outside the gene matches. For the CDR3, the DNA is TGTGCCAGGATAGGACAGGGGGCGCGCGGCTACACCTTC. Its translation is CARIGQGARGYTF.

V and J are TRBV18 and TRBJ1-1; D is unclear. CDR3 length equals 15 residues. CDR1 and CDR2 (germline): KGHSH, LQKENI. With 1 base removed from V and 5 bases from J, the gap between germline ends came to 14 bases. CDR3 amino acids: CASSPRSGSKTEAFF. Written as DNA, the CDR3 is TGTGCCAGCTCACCACGATCGGGTAGCAAAACTGAAGCTTTCTTT.

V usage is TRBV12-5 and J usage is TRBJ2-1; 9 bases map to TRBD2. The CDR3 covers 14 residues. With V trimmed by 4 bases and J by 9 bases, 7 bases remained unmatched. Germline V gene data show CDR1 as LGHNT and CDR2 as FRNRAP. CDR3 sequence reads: CASGSLAGSSEQFF. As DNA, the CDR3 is TGTGCTAGTGGTTCCCTAGCGGGATCGTCTGAGCAGTTCTTC.

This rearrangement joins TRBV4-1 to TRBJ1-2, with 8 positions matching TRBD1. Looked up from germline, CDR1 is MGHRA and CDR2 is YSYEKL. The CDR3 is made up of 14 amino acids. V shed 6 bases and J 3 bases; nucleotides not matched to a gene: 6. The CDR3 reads CASSQDRDHYGYTF. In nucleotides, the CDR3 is TGCGCCAGCAGTCAGGACAGGGATCACTATGGCTACACCTTC.

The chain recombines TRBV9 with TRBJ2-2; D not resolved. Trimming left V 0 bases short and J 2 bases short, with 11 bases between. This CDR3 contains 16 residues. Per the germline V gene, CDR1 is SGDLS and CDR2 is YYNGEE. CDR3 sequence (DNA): TGTGCCAGCAGCGTAGGAAAAGGGTTCAACACCGGGGAGCTGTTTTTT. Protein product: CASSVGKGFNTGELFF. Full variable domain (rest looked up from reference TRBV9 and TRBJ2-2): DSGVTQTPKHLITATGQRVTLRCSPRSGDLSVYWYQQSLDQGLQFLIQYYNGEERAKGNILERFSAQQFPDLHSELNLSSLELGDSALYFCASSVGKGFNTGELFFGEGSRLTVL.

The CDR3 coding sequence is TGTGCCAGCAGTTACACGAACCGAGAGACCCAGTACTTC. Protein: CASSYTNRETQYF. V and J are TRBV2 and TRBJ2-5; D remains ambiguous. CDR1 and CDR2 from the germline V gene are SNHLY and FYNNEI. The CDR3 runs 13 residues. With 5 bases removed from V and 4 bases from J, the gap between germline ends came to 11 bases.

CDR3 DNA: TGTGCCAGCAACTCCCAGCGGGGCTACAATGAGCAGTTCTTC. The encoded protein is CASNSQRGYNEQFF. The chain couples TRBV6-5 to TRBJ2-1; 7 nucleotides line up with TRBD2. The CDR3 length is 14 residues. In germline, CDR1 is MNHEY, CDR2 SVGAGI. Trimming cost V 7 bases and J 3 bases; bases outside gene matches: 6.

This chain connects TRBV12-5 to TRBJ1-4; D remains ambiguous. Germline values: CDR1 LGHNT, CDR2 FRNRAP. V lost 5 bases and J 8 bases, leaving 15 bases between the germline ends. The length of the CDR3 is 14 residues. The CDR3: CASGPTPAGEKLFF. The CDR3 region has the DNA TGTGCTAGTGGTCCGACTCCCGCTGGGGAAAAACTGTTTTTT.